This T cell receptor beta chain was obtained from a study of CD8 T cells in Susac syndrome. After extraction with the RNeasy kit, roughly 0.45 to 1 ug of the RNA was reverse transcribed using random hexamers. One entry per CDR3 protein results from TCRdb running MiXCR on the immunoSEQ multiplex PCR reads. The sample has some 300,000 distinct CDR3 sequences; 89% are singletons. Trimming took off 4 bases at V and 7 bases at J, with 14 bases between the two ends. The CDR3 is made up of 14 amino acids. Per the germline V gene, CDR1 is SEHNR and CDR2 is FQNEAQ (reference sequence). Source material: CD8+ T cells from PBMCs. The source of this sequence is a human donor with multiple sclerosis. The V gene is TRBV7-9, the J gene TRBJ2-1; no clear D. CDR3 protein: CASSSALITNEQFF. CDR3 sequence (DNA): TGTGCCAGCAGCTCCGCCCTGATAACAAATGAGCAGTTCTTC.